The present T cell receptor (beta chain) was sequenced within a study of CD8 T cells in ankylosing spondylitis. Study findings and constraints: Matched synovial fluid from ankylosing spondylitis patients was reported to be enriched for disease-linked clones. What seemed typical of ankylosing spondylitis blood was a TCR beta motif built from fewer than ten highly homologous variants. Past studies reported some motif variants in reactive arthritis synovial fluid and blood.

This clonotype counts as medium-sized. As yet, its antigen is unknown. Each TCR beta library was made by quantitative 5'-RACE that incorporated molecular barcodes. TCRdb re-called the 5' RACE reads through MiXCR, storing one row per CDR3 protein. The sample holds roughly 91,000 distinct CDR3 sequences, about 8.6% seen once. The sequence was collected from a male donor with ankylosing spondylitis or in good health (not recorded which). Input material: blood, either unsorted or a sorted T cell fraction (not recorded which).

CDR3 amino acids: CASSVVPSSTDTQYF. The CDR3 nucleotides are TGTGCCAGCAGCGTAGTCCCATCTAGCACAGATACGCAGTATTTT. V and J are TRBV9 and TRBJ2-3; D remains ambiguous. The CDR3 is made up of 15 amino acids. The germline CDR1 and CDR2 sequences are SGDLS and YYNGEE. Trimming removed 0 bases at V and 0 bases at J, with 8 bases between.